The sample holds one count of the clone carrying this TCR beta chain. As yet, its antigen is unknown. This CDR3 has 16 residues. CDR1 is MNHNS, CDR2 SASEGT, per germline. J was trimmed by 4 bases and V by 0 bases; bases with no gene match: 4. The sample originates from a study of STAT3 mutations in large granular lymphocyte leukemia. Study-level information: Among longitudinally sequenced T-LGLL patients, roughly half had canonical activating STAT3 mutations detected. Findings and limits, study-wide: Samples missed the first appearance of the clone. Every T-LGLL patient had at least one immunodominant TCRbeta clonotype.

TCRdb's copy holds only in-frame clones and misses some; the assay was immunoSEQ multiplex PCR. The repertoire consists of 37,000 or so clones, with about 88% occurring once and the leading ten covering 0.43%. V gene TRBV6-1 combines with J gene TRBJ1-5; 9 bases are shared with TRBD1. The sequence was collected from a human donor with T large granular lymphocyte leukemia. Some clones in this sample may be carry-over from other donors' samples. Sequences were obtained from PBMCs. The CDR3 is CASSEAVGQGNQPQHF. The CDR3 DNA follows: TGTGCCAGCAGTGAAGCGGTGGGACAGGGAAATCAGCCCCAGCATTTT.